This T cell receptor beta chain emerged from a study of shared clonotypes between healthy human individuals. The assay was immunoSEQ multiplex PCR, and TCRdb's table has in-frame clones only and misses some. This repertoire shows 1,500,000 or so clones, around 98.5% found once; its top ten account for 0.3% to 0.45%. This clonotype was obtained from a young man in good health. Sequences were obtained from naive CD4+ T cells sorted from blood. As to subset: CD45RA+ positively selected.

Here the CDR3 reads CASRRLGQPSFSNQPQHF. The CDR3 DNA reads as TGTGCCAGTAGAAGACTCGGACAGCCAAGTTTTAGCAATCAGCCCCAGCATTTT. The chain joins TRBV19 to TRBJ1-5, with D maybe TRBD1 (6 bases). The germline V gene has CDR1 LNHDA and CDR2 SQIVND (reference sequence). The CDR3 runs to 18 residues. Trimming removed 6 bases from V and 0 bases from J, with 21 bases in between.